This is a list of T cell receptor beta chains from one sample in a study of blood T cell repertoires in COVID-19. The repertoire was sequenced with immunoSEQ multiplex PCR; TCRdb's copy has only in-frame clones and lacks some. The table includes about 190,000 clones, about nine tenths detected once. Sequenced sample: peripheral blood. The receptors were sampled from a man aged 40-49 years with acute or convalescent COVID-19. The CDR3 runs from the conserved cysteine through the conserved F or W. The D gene is left open where the match is weak. Size tells how often a clone was seen (once, few, many) or the class of an expanded clone, and some rows leave it out.

v_gene	abundance	j_gene	d_gene	len	CDR3nt	CDR3aa
TRBV6-5	-	TRBJ1-2	-	14	TGTGCCAGCACCCCAGCGGGATTGCTTTATGGCTACACCTTC	CASTPAGLLYGYTF
TRBV4-1	-	TRBJ1-3	-	15	TGCGCCAGCAGCCTGATCGGGTTCTCTGGAAACACCATATATTTT	CASSLIGFSGNTIYF
TRBV5-4	-	TRBJ1-2	-	13	TGTGCCAGCAGATGGACAGAATCTTATGGCTACACCTTC	CASRWTESYGYTF
TRBV10-3	-	TRBJ1-1	-	13	TGTGCCATCACGCCGGAGTTGAACACTGAAGCTTTCTTT	CAITPELNTEAFF
TRBV7-4	once	TRBJ1-5	TRBD1	15	TGTGCCAGCAGCTCACAGGGGGATAGCAATCAGCCCCAGCATTTT	CASSSQGDSNQPQHF
TRBV19	-	TRBJ2-2	TRBD2	14	TGTGCCAGTCGCGGGGGGCCGAACACCGGGGAGCTGTTTTTT	CASRGGPNTGELFF
TRBV18	-	TRBJ2-5	-	14	TGTGCCAGCTCACTCCAGATCCAGGCAGAGACCCAGTACTTC	CASSLQIQAETQYF
TRBV20-1	-	TRBJ2-5	-	11	TGCAGTGCTAGCAATTCAGAGACCCAGTACTTC	CSASNSETQYF
TRBV28	-	TRBJ2-1	-	15	TGTGCCAGCAGTCCACCCCCCGCGGGCTACAATGAGCAGTTCTTC	CASSPPPAGYNEQFF
TRBV3-1/TRBV3-2	-	TRBJ1-1	TRBD1	15	TGTGCCAGCAGTAAACTCACAGGGGGTGCCACTGAAGCTTTCTTT	CASSKLTGGATEAFF
TRBV6-5	-	TRBJ2-1	TRBD2	14	TGTGCCAGCACTCGGCTAGCGGGGGACAATGAGCAGTTCTTC	CASTRLAGDNEQFF
TRBV4-1	few	TRBJ1-4	-	15	TGCGCCAGCAGCCAAGGGGGCAGTTCGGATGAAAAACTGTTTTTT	CASSQGGSSDEKLFF
TRBV6-1	-	TRBJ1-5	TRBD1	17	TGTGCCAGCAGTGATGGGGACAGGGGGCGGACGAGGCAGCCCCAGCATTTT	CASSDGDRGRTRQPQHF
TRBV19	-	TRBJ2-2	-	14	TGTGCCACGACGGTCCAGGGAAACACCGGGGAGCTGTTTTTT	CATTVQGNTGELFF